Following are 17 T cell receptor beta chains from one sample sequenced in a study of regulatory T cells in long-lasting Graves disease. The time point denotes: newly diagnosed GD, antithyroid drugs for less than 3 months. RNA extracted from PBMCs served as the sequencing template. To make TCR beta libraries, researchers used iRepertoire HTBI primers and Arm-PCR of CDR3 regions. TCRdb used MiXCR to reprocess the multiplex PCR reads, holding one entry per CDR3 protein. The sample comprises around 250,000 distinct CDR3 sequences, about 18% of which are singletons, and around 21% rests with the top ten. The sample consisted of peripheral blood mononuclear cells (PBMCs), taken at new diagnosis, from a patient treated with antithyroid drugs. All receptors derive from a female donor with Graves disease.

This clonotype was counted a few times. The V gene is TRBV12-3 or TRBV12-4, the J gene TRBJ2-2; maybe TRBD2 (6 bases). The CDR3 covers 12 residues. V dropped 8 bases and J dropped 6 bases, with 10 bases sitting between them. CDR3 sequence: CASGAGPGELFF. DNA for the CDR3: TGTGCCAGCGGGGCGGGGCCCGGGGAGCTGTTTTTT.

This clonotype was observed at least ten times. The V and J genes are TRBV6-1 and TRBJ1-5, with no clear D. Germline assignment: CDR1 MNHNS and CDR2 SASEGT. V dropped 5 bases and J dropped 0 bases, with 11 bases sitting between them. This CDR3 has 15 amino acids. The CDR3 loop reads CASSRGRYSNQPQHF. CDR3 DNA sequence: TGTGCCAGCAGTCGCGGGAGATATAGCAATCAGCCCCAGCATTTT.

This clonotype came up many times. V gene TRBV28 combines with J gene TRBJ1-6; TRBD1 might be the D (5 bases). CDR3 length: 15 amino acids. Germline loops: CDR1 MDHEN, CDR2 SYDVKM. Trimming removed 5 bases at V and 10 bases at J, with 18 bases between. CDR3 protein: CASSLQAPGGSPLHF. As DNA, the CDR3 is TGTGCCAGCAGTCTACAGGCACCTGGAGGGTCACCCCTCCACTTT. The full variable domain, in which reference TRBV28 and TRBJ1-6 provide the parts outside the CDR3, is DVKVTQSSRYLVKRTGEKVFLECVQDMDHENMFWYRQDPGLGLRLIYFSYDVKMKEKGDIPEGYSVSREKKERFSLILESASTNQTSMYLCASSLQAPGGSPLHFGNGTRLTVT.

The sample holds a few counts of this clonotype. A much bigger clone sits one base away, suggesting this may be a read error. J is TRBJ2-1 and V is TRBV24-1, with TRBD1 matching over 9 bases. The J call may be mistaken, given a closer DNA end match to TRBJ2-5. This CDR3 has 16 residues. Germline CDR1 is KGHDR and CDR2 is SFDVKD. In nucleotides, the CDR3 is TGTGCCATCAGTGATCCTGGACAGGGGAGACTGGAGACCCAGTACTTC. This codes for CAISDPGQGRLETQYF.

This clonotype was seen more than once but under ten times. The chain recombines TRBV11-2 with TRBJ2-4, with 7 nucleotides matching TRBD2. V lost 5 bases to trimming and J lost 3 bases; unmatched junction nucleotides: 10. There are 16 residues in the CDR3. Germline CDR1 is SGHAT and CDR2 is FQNNGV. The CDR3 nucleotides read TGTGCCAGCAGCCCCCTAGGGGCGGGAGTCAAAAACATTCAGTACTTC. As protein: CASSPLGAGVKNIQYF.

This clonotype appeared a few times. Only one base separates this from a far larger clonotype, so it likely reflects a read error. The CDR3 reads CVSSGTVRGPQETQYF. CDR3 nucleotide sequence: TGTGTCAGCAGCGGCACCGTGCGAGGTCCCCAAGAGACCCAGTACTTC. The V call is TRBV11-1, the J call TRBJ2-1; tentatively, D is TRBD2 (5 bases). The closer fit of TRBJ2-5 to the DNA end suggests the J call may be wrong. CDR1 is SGHAT and CDR2 is FQDESV in the germline V gene (reference sequence). The CDR3 spans 16 residues.

The CDR3 DNA reads as TGTGCCAGCAGCAAACTAGCGGGAGTCGAGCAGTACTTC. It yields the protein CASSKLAGVEQYF. The chain is built from TRBV7-6 and TRBJ2-7; the match to TRBD2 covers 11 bases. Germline V lookup: CDR1 SGHVS, CDR2 FNYEAQ. CDR3 length equals 13 residues. Losses at the gene ends were 5 bases for V and 6 bases for J; bases not matched to a gene: 3.

This clonotype was recorded at least ten times. The V call is TRBV30, the J call TRBJ2-6; 8 nucleotides line up with TRBD1. Germline V gives CDR1 GTSNPN, CDR2 SVGIG (reference sequence). The CDR3 consists of 16 residues. Trimming cost V 3 bases and J 2 bases; bases outside gene matches: 6. The DNA for the CDR3 is TGTGCCTGGAGAAACGGACAGGGAACTGGGGCCAACGTCCTGACTTTC. It encodes CAWRNGQGTGANVLTF.

At least ten counts were recorded for this clonotype. V gene TRBV15 combines with J gene TRBJ2-6; possibly TRBD2 for D (6 bases). The CDR3 is 16 amino acids. V shed 6 bases and J shed 2 bases, with 14 bases lying between them. Germline V gene data show CDR1 as LNHNV and CDR2 as YYDKDF (reference sequence). CDR3 bases: TGTGCCACCAGGATAGAGAGGAGGGCTGGGGCCAACGTCCTGACTTTC. Protein: CATRIERRAGANVLTF.

This clonotype has only one observation. This likely comes from a read error, as the CDR3 has no conserved phenylalanine or tryptophan at its end. The CDR3 spells CASSQDPLGRTDTQYI. Written as DNA, the CDR3 is TGCGCCAGCAGCCAAGATCCCTTAGGACGCACGGATACGCAGTATATT. J is TRBJ2-3 and V is TRBV4-1; D ambiguous. There are 16 residues in the CDR3. Germline V gene data show CDR1 as MGHRA and CDR2 as YSYEKL.

This clonotype has more than one count but fewer than ten. DNA for the CDR3: TGTGCCAGCAGTGAATGGCATCCGAGTACTGAAGCTTTCTTT. The encoded protein is CASSEWHPSTEAFF. The rearrangement joins TRBV25-1 to TRBJ1-1; no clear D. Trimming cost V 1 base and J 5 bases, with 11 bases left between them. Germline CDR1 is MGHDK and CDR2 is SYGVNS. The CDR3 covers 14 residues. Variable domain in full (rest from reference TRBV25-1 and TRBJ1-1): EADIYQTPRYLVIGTGKKITLECSQTMGHDKMYWYQQDPGMELHLIHYSYGVNSTEKGDLSSESTVSRIRTEHFPLTLESARPSHTSQYLCASSEWHPSTEAFFGQGTRLTVV.

The sample holds many counts of this clonotype. The chain links TRBV6-1 to TRBJ2-1; D uncertain. The length of the CDR3 is 14 residues. Trimming left V 6 bases short and J 0 bases short, with 9 bases between. Germline V gives CDR1 MNHNS, CDR2 SASEGT. The chain's CDR3 is CASRPMSSYNEQFF. The CDR3, as DNA: TGTGCCAGCAGGCCGATGAGCTCCTACAATGAGCAGTTCTTC.

The J gene is TRBJ1-1, the V gene TRBV7-3, with no clear D. The germline CDR1 and CDR2 sequences are SGHTA and FQGTGA. CDR3 size: 12 residues. The ends were cut back, 6 bases at V and 3 bases at J, with 8 bases in the middle. In DNA form, the CDR3 reads TGTGCCAGCAGGGGAGATGACACTGAAGCTTTCTTT. It encodes CASRGDDTEAFF.

V usage is TRBV10-2 and J usage is TRBJ2-1; 14 bases agree with TRBD2. Germline CDR1 WSHSY, CDR2 SAAADI. This CDR3 comprises 14 residues. The J segment lost 8 bases and the V segment lost 10 bases, leaving 7 bases of the junction unmatched. The CDR3 coding sequence is TGCGCCACCCTGACTAGCGGGAGGGCCGATGAGCAGTTCTTC. As protein: CATLTSGRADEQFF.

With regard to this clonotype: This may arise from a read error, as a much more abundant clone is one base away. The chain is built from TRBV7-2 and TRBJ1-6; maybe TRBD1 (6 bases). The germline CDR1 and CDR2 sequences are SGHTA and FQGNSA. The CDR3 covers 17 residues. CDR3 residues: CVSSSGQRSSYNSPLHF. Written as DNA, the CDR3 is TGTGTCAGCAGCTCAGGACAGAGGAGCTCCTATAATTCACCCCTCCACTTT.

This clonotype was detected only a few times. This rearrangement joins TRBV20-1 to TRBJ1-2, with TRBD1 matching 8 bases. The junction had 12 bases not matched to a gene; V was cut back by 4 bases and J by 8 bases. The CDR3 is 14 amino acids. Per germline, CDR1 DFQATT and CDR2 SNEGSKA (reference sequence). CDR3 DNA: TGCAGTGCTACCCCTGACAGGGGTCGGGCAGGCTACACCTTC. This sequence encodes CSATPDRGRAGYTF.

This sequence joins TRBV29-1 and TRBJ2-5; no firm D call. The CDR3 is made up of 13 amino acids. The V gene lost 5 bases and the J gene lost 7 bases, with 17 bases spanning the gap. Germline V gene data show CDR1 as SQVTM and CDR2 as ANQGSEA. The CDR3 here is CSVTGSGKATQYF. The CDR3 bases are TGCAGCGTTACTGGCTCCGGCAAAGCGACCCAGTACTTC.